A selection of T cell receptor beta chains follows, all from one sample in a study of long-term antiretroviral therapy in people with HIV. TCRdb's table, derived via immunoSEQ multiplex PCR, lists solely in-frame clones and lacks some. The sample yields about 24,000 clones, over 80% seen once. Material: unsorted PBMCs, obtained 1.8 years before starting antiretroviral therapy. The receptors shown here come from a man aged 50 to 60 with HIV. CDR3s include the opening cysteine and the closing phenylalanine or tryptophan. Fields, in order: V gene, J gene, clone size, CDR3 length, D gene, CDR3 DNA, CDR3 protein. The D gene is left open where the match is weak. Clone sizes are given selectively: once, few, many, or a class where the clone is expanded.

V: TRBV30; J: TRBJ1-3; size: .; length: 17; D: TRBD1; DNA: TGTGCCTGGAGTGTCGATTGGACAGGGGCCGGGGGAAACACCATATATTTT; CDR3: CAWSVDWTGAGGNTIYF
V: TRBV6-1; J: TRBJ1-2; size: few; length: 14; D: .; DNA: TGTGCCAGCAGTACCAGGACAGAAAACTATGGCTACACCTTC; CDR3: CASSTRTENYGYTF
V: TRBV18; J: TRBJ2-7; size: .; length: 15; D: TRBD1; DNA: TGTGCCAGCTCACCACAGATGACAGGGATGGGGGAGCAGTACTTC; CDR3: CASSPQMTGMGEQYF
V: TRBV2; J: TRBJ2-1; size: .; length: 13; D: .; DNA: TGTGCCAGCGTCTCCGGGATTTACAATGAGCAGTTCTTC; CDR3: CASVSGIYNEQFF
V: TRBV7-2; J: TRBJ2-1; size: .; length: 11; D: TRBD2; DNA: TGTGCCAGCGGCGGACGGGGGGTCCGTTTCTTC; CDR3: CASGGRGVRFF
V: TRBV6-5; J: TRBJ1-2; size: .; length: 13; D: .; DNA: TGTGCCACCAGAGGGTTATCCGGGGATGGCTACACCTTC; CDR3: CATRGLSGDGYTF
V: TRBV4-1; J: TRBJ2-7; size: .; length: 17; D: .; DNA: TGCGCCAGCAGCCAGTATGGATACGGCATACGACGCGACGAGCAGTACTTC; CDR3: CASSQYGYGIRRDEQYF
V: TRBV27; J: TRBJ1-4; size: .; length: 14; D: .; DNA: TGTGCCAGCAGTTTATGGGGTAGGGCTGAAAAACTGTTTTTT; CDR3: CASSLWGRAEKLFF
V: TRBV15; J: TRBJ2-3; size: .; length: 13; D: .; DNA: TGTGCCACCAGCAGAGATCTCGAAGATACGCAGTATTTT; CDR3: CATSRDLEDTQYF
V: TRBV5-1; J: TRBJ2-2; size: .; length: 14; D: .; DNA: TGCGCCAGCAGGTGGGCAGGGAACACCGGGGAGCTGTTTTTT; CDR3: CASRWAGNTGELFF
V: TRBV7-3; J: TRBJ2-5; size: .; length: 16; D: .; DNA: TGTGCCAGCAGCTTACCGTCAGGGATGTACCAAGAGACCCAGTACTTC; CDR3: CASSLPSGMYQETQYF
V: TRBV5-7; J: TRBJ2-7; size: .; length: 13; D: TRBD1; DNA: TGTGCCATCCTACAGGGGGTACCTACGGAGCAGTACTTC; CDR3: CAILQGVPTEQYF
V: TRBV14; J: TRBJ2-7; size: .; length: 15; D: .; DNA: TGTGCCAGCAGCCAAGAGTTGGGGGGTGCCTACGAGCAGTACTTC; CDR3: CASSQELGGAYEQYF
V: TRBV5-6; J: TRBJ2-3; size: medium-sized; length: 13; D: .; DNA: TGTGCCAGCAGCTTGGCCCTAGCACTTACGCAGTATTTT; CDR3: CASSLALALTQYF
V: TRBV2; J: TRBJ2-3; size: .; length: 16; D: .; DNA: TGTGCCAGCAGTGAAGCGCTTATACAGATCACAGATACGCAGTATTTT; CDR3: CASSEALIQITDTQYF
V: TRBV5-1; J: TRBJ2-7; size: .; length: 18; D: TRBD2; DNA: TGCGCCAGCAGCTTAGGATTGGCGTCTAGCGGGAGGGCGAACGAGCAGTACTTC; CDR3: CASSLGLASSGRANEQYF
V: TRBV5-6; J: TRBJ2-5; size: .; length: 16; D: TRBD2; DNA: TGTGCCAGCAGCTTGTGGTGGCAGCGGGAGGTGTCGACCCAGTACTTC; CDR3: CASSLWWQREVSTQYF
V: TRBV7-2; J: TRBJ2-5; size: .; length: 13; D: .; DNA: TGTGCCAGCAGCTGGGACTTCCAAGAGACCCAGTACTTC; CDR3: CASSWDFQETQYF
V: TRBV5-6; J: TRBJ1-2; size: .; length: 14; D: .; DNA: TGTGCCAGCAGCTTGGGCAGGGCCCTCTCCGGCTACACCTTC; CDR3: CASSLGRALSGYTF
V: TRBV6-5; J: TRBJ2-5; size: .; length: 11; D: .; DNA: TGTGCCGTTGCTGACCGTGAGACCCAGTACTTC; CDR3: CAVADRETQYF
V: TRBV28; J: TRBJ2-7; size: .; length: 15; D: TRBD2; DNA: TGTGCCAGCAGTCGGCTAGCGGGGGGGTCCTACGAGCAGTACTTC; CDR3: CASSRLAGGSYEQYF
V: TRBV7-2; J: TRBJ2-5; size: .; length: 14; D: .; DNA: TGTGCCAGCAGCTTAGACCGCCAGCTAGAGACCCAGTACTTC; CDR3: CASSLDRQLETQYF